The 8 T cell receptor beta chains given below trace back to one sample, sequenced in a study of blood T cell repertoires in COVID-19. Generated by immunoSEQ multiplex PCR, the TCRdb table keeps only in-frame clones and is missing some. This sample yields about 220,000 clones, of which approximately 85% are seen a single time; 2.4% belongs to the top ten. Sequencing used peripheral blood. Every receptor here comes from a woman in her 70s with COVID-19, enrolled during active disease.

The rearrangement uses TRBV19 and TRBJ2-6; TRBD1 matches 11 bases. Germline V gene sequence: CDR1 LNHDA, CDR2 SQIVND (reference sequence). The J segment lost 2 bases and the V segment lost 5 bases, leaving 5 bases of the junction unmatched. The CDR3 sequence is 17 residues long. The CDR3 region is CASSGGQGVAGANVLTF. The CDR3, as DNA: TGTGCCAGTAGTGGGGGACAGGGGGTAGCTGGGGCCAACGTCCTGACTTTC.

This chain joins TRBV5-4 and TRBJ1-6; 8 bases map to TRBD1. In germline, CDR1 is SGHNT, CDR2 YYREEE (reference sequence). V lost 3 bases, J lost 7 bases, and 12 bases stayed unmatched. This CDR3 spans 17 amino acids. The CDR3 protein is CASSWTTGDPGNSPLHF. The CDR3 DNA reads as TGTGCCAGCAGCTGGACGACAGGGGATCCGGGGAATTCACCCCTCCACTTT.

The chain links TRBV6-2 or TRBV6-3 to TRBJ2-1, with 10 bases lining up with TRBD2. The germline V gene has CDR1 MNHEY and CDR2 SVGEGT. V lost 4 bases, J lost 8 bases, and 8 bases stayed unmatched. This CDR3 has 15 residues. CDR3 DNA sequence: TGTGCCAGCAGTTTCGGGCTAGCGGGAGCCTATGAGCAGTTCTTC. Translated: CASSFGLAGAYEQFF.

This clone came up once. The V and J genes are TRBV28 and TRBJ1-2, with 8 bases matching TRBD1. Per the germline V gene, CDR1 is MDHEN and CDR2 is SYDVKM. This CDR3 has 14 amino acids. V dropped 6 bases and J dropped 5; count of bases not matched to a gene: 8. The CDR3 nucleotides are TGTGCCAGCAGGCCCGGGACAGGAATTTATGGCTACACCTTC. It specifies CASRPGTGIYGYTF.

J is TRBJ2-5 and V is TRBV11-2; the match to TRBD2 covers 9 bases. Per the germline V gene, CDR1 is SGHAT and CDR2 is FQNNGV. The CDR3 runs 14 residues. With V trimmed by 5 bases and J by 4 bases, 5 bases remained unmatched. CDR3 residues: CASSPGLARETQYF. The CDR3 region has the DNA TGTGCCAGCAGCCCAGGACTAGCGCGAGAGACCCAGTACTTC. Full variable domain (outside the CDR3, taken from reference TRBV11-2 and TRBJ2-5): EAGVAQSPRYKIIEKRQSVAFWCNPISGHATLYWYQQILGQGPKLLIQFQNNGVVDDSQLPKDRFSAERLKGVDSTLKIQPAKLEDSAVYLCASSPGLARETQYFGPGTRLLVL.

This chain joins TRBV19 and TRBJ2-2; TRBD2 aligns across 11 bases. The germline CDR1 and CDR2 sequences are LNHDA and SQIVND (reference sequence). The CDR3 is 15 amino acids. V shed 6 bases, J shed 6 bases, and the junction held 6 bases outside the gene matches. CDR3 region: CASSLTSGTAGELFF. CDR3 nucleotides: TGTGCCAGTAGCCTGACTAGCGGGACCGCCGGGGAGCTGTTTTTT.

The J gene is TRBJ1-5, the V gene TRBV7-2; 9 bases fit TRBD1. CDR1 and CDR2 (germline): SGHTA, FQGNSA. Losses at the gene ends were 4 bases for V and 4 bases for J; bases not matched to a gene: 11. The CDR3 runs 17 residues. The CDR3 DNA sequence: TGTGCCAGCAGCTATGAGACCGGGACAGGGAATAATCAGCCCCAGCATTTT. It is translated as CASSYETGTGNNQPQHF.

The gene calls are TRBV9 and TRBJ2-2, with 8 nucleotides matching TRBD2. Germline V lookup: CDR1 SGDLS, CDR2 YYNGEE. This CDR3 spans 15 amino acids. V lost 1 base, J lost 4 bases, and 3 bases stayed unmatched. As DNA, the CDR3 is TGTGCCAGCAGCGTACGTACTAGCGGCACCGGGGAGCTGTTTTTT. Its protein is CASSVRTSGTGELFF.